This T cell receptor beta chain originates from a study of CD8 T cells in Susac syndrome. This clonotype has just one count. An amount of RNA that ranged from about 0.45 to 1 ug was reverse transcribed with random hexamers. Each CDR3 protein is one row after TCRdb ran MiXCR on the immunoSEQ multiplex PCR reads. This sample has more than 110,000 distinct CDR3 sequences, with roughly 94% found just once. CDR1 and CDR2 from the germline V gene are KGHSH and LQKENI. Trimming cost V 6 bases and J 3 bases, with 15 bases left between them. The CDR3 totals 14 residues. The specimen sequenced was CD4+ T cells from PBMCs. This sequence joins TRBV18 and TRBJ2-7; TRBD2 might be the D (6 bases). The clonotype comes from a human donor with Susac syndrome. CDR3 region: CASSHDPGSYEQYF. The CDR3 bases are TGTGCCAGCTCCCACGACCCCGGGAGCTACGAGCAGTACTTC.